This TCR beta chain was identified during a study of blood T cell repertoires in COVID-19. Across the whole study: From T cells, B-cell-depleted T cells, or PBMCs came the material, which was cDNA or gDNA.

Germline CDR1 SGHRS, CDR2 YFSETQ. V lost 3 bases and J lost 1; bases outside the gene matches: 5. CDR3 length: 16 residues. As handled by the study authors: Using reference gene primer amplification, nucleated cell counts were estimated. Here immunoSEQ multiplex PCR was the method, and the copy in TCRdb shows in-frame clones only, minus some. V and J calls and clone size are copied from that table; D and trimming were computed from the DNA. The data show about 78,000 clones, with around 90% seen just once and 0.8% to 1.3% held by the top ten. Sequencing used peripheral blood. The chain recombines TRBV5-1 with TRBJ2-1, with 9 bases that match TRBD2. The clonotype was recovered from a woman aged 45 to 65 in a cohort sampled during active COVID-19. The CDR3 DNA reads TGCGCCAGCAGCTACCTTAGCGGGGGATCCTACAATGAGCAGTTCTTC. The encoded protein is CASSYLSGGSYNEQFF.